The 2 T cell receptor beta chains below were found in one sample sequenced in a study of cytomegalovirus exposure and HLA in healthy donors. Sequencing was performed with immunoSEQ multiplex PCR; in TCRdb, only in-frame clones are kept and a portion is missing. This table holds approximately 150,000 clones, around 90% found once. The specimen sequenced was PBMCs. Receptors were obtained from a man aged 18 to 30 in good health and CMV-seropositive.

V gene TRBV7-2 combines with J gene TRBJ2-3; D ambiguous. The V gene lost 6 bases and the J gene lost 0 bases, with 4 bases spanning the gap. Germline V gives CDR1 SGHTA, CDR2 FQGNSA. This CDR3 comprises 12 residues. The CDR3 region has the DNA TGTGCCAGCAGTCTAAGCACAGATACGCAGTATTTT. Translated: CASSLSTDTQYF.

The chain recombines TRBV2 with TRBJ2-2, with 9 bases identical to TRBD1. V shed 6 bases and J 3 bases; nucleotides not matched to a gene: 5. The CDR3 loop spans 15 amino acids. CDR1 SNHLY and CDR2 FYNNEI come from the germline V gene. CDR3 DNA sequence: TGTGCCAGCAGCGGGACAGGGCTCGACACCGGGGAGCTGTTTTTT. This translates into CASSGTGLDTGELFF.